Listed here are 23 T cell receptor beta chains from one sample, sequenced in a study of cytomegalovirus exposure and HLA in healthy donors. It was with 60 Vbeta and 13 Jbeta primers that the PCR ran. The protocol was immunoSEQ multiplex PCR, while the TCRdb copy is restricted to in-frame clones and leaves out a portion. The sample includes approximately 120,000 clones, around 75% seen only once; the top ten take approximately 4.3%. The sample consisted of PBMCs. Receptors were obtained from a man aged 55 to 70 in good health and CMV-seropositive.

The J gene is TRBJ2-7, the V gene TRBV4-1, with no clear D. Between the trimmed V and J ends, which lost 2 bases and 3 bases, there was a span of 11 bases. The CDR3 spans 14 residues. Per germline, CDR1 MGHRA and CDR2 YSYEKL. The CDR3 here is CASSQPYTFYEQYF. The DNA for the CDR3 is TGCGCCAGCAGCCAACCCTATACTTTCTACGAGCAGTACTTC.

The chain recombines TRBV28 with TRBJ2-7; TRBD1 matches 9 bases. This CDR3 has 13 amino acids. Germline V lookup: CDR1 MDHEN, CDR2 SYDVKM. J lost 7 bases, V lost 6 bases, and 7 bases had no gene match. The CDR3 sequence: CASRIQGAGEQYF. CDR3 DNA: TGTGCCAGCAGGATACAGGGGGCAGGGGAGCAGTACTTC.

The chain has TRBV28 and TRBJ1-5, with D maybe TRBD1 (5 bases). The CDR3 has 14 residues. The V and J ends lost 3 bases and 7 bases respectively, with 13 bases between them. Germline V gives CDR1 MDHEN, CDR2 SYDVKM. As DNA, the CDR3 is TGTGCCAGCAGTTTGTTGGGGCGGAAGCAGCCCCAGCATTTT. Translated, it gives CASSLLGRKQPQHF.

This clone has more than one count but fewer than ten. The V gene is TRBV6-1, the J gene TRBJ2-5; TRBD2 matches at 7 bases. Germline-derived CDR1 and CDR2 are MNHNS and SASEGT. J gave up 5 bases and V 1 base, and 7 bases lay outside the gene matches. There are 15 residues in the CDR3. CDR3 sequence: CASSEGLGGKETQYF. The CDR3 bases are TGTGCCAGCAGTGAAGGCCTGGGGGGGAAGGAGACCCAGTACTTC.

The rearrangement joins TRBV5-4 to TRBJ1-1; TRBD1 agrees at 9 bases. CDR3 length: 16 residues. V gave up 3 bases and J gave up 4 bases; unmatched junction bases: 10. Germline-derived CDR1 and CDR2 are SGHNT and YYREEE (reference sequence). DNA for the CDR3: TGTGCCAGCAGCTCTCTGGGGACAGGGCTTCCCACTGAAGCTTTCTTT. Its translation: CASSSLGTGLPTEAFF. Looking up the rest from reference TRBV5-4 and TRBJ1-1 gives the full variable domain: ETGVTQSPTHLIKTRGQQVTLRCSSQSGHNTVSWYQQALGQGPQFIFQYYREEENGRGNFPPRFSGLQFPNYSSELNVNALELDDSALYLCASSSLGTGLPTEAFFGQGTRLTVV.

This clone has just one count. The chain has TRBV10-2 and TRBJ2-5; D may be TRBD1 (6 bases). Germline CDR1 is WSHSY and CDR2 is SAAADI. The CDR3 runs to 14 residues. The V gene lost 3 bases and the J gene lost 2 bases, with 10 bases spanning the gap. DNA of the CDR3: TGCGCCAGCAGTGACGCAGGGGAACAAGAGACCCAGTACTTC. It yields the protein CASSDAGEQETQYF.

There are a few counts of this clone. V and J are TRBV2 and TRBJ1-6; 11 nucleotides match TRBD1. V lost 6 bases and J lost 6; bases outside the gene matches: 7. The germline gives CDR1 SNHLY, CDR2 FYNNEI. The CDR3 has 16 amino acids. CDR3 in amino acids: CASRADRGRVNSPLHF. The CDR3 DNA follows: TGTGCCAGCAGAGCGGACAGGGGGCGAGTTAATTCACCCCTCCACTTT.

The rearrangement links TRBV19 to TRBJ1-1, with D possibly being TRBD1 (5 bases). Germline V gene lookup returns CDR1 LNHDA and CDR2 SQIVND (reference sequence). V lost 4 bases to trimming and J lost 6 bases, with 15 bases between them. The CDR3 is 14 residues long. The CDR3 sequence is CASSTWFREAEAFF. Written as DNA, the CDR3 is TGTGCCAGTAGTACCTGGTTCAGGGAGGCTGAAGCTTTCTTT.

The chain couples TRBV5-6 to TRBJ1-2; tentatively, D is TRBD1 (5 bases). CDR1 and CDR2 (germline): SGHDT, YYEEEE. The V gene lost 0 bases and the J gene lost 2 bases, with 11 bases spanning the gap. CDR3 length equals 15 residues. The CDR3 spells CASSLVGAGNYGYTF. The CDR3 nucleotides read TGTGCCAGCAGCTTGGTAGGGGCAGGGAACTATGGCTACACCTTC. Looking up the rest from reference TRBV5-6 and TRBJ1-2 gives the full variable domain: DAGVTQSPTHLIKTRGQQVTLRCSPKSGHDTVSWYQQALGQGPQFIFQYYEEEERQRGNFPDRFSGHQFPNYSSELNVNALLLGDSALYLCASSLVGAGNYGYTFGSGTRLTVV.

The chain joins TRBV28 to TRBJ1-1; no firm D call. The CDR3 spans 12 residues. Trimming removed 8 bases at V and 1 base at J, with 8 bases between. CDR1 is MDHEN and CDR2 is SYDVKM in the germline V gene. The CDR3 here is CASGRRNTEAFF. The CDR3 nucleotides read TGTGCCAGCGGGAGGAGGAACACTGAAGCTTTCTTT.

The chain carries TRBV30 and TRBJ1-1, with D possibly being TRBD1 (6 bases). The CDR3 covers 12 residues. CDR1 GTSNPN and CDR2 SVGIG come from the germline V gene (reference sequence). The V end was cut by 4 bases, the J end by 6 bases, with 12 bases between. The CDR3, as DNA: TGTGCCTGGAACAGGGATACCGCTGAAGCTTTCTTT. The encoded protein is CAWNRDTAEAFF. Full variable domain (rest looked up from reference TRBV30 and TRBJ1-1): SQTIHQWPATLVQPVGSPLSLECTVEGTSNPNLYWYRQAAGRGLQLLFYSVGIGQISSEVPQNLSASRPQDRQFILSSKKLLLSDSGFYLCAWNRDTAEAFFGQGTRLTVV.

The rearrangement uses TRBV6-5 and TRBJ1-2; 7 positions agree with TRBD1. CDR3 length: 13 amino acids. The J segment lost 8 bases and the V segment lost 5 bases, leaving 8 bases of the junction unmatched. The germline CDR1 and CDR2 sequences are MNHEY and SVGAGI. The CDR3 sequence is CASSRTGVSGYTF. In nucleotides, the CDR3 is TGTGCCAGCAGTCGTACAGGGGTTAGCGGCTACACCTTC.

The J gene is TRBJ1-4, the V gene TRBV19, with 8 bases that match TRBD1. CDR3 size: 13 residues. The V and J ends lost 3 bases and 14 bases, in that order; junction bases with no gene match: 8. Germline lookup yields CDR1 LNHDA and CDR2 SQIVND (reference sequence). The CDR3, as DNA: TGTGCCAGTAGTATGGATAACAGGGGGTCGCTGTTTTTT. Its protein is CASSMDNRGSLFF.

The rearrangement links TRBV12-2 to TRBJ1-6; the listed D gene, TRBD1, was not tested against the DNA. TRBV12-2 is reported as a pseudogene. The CDR3 spans 19 residues. CDR3 sequence reads: CASRLVNRRRAVTFSPLHF. CDR3 in DNA: TGTGCAAGTCGCTTAGTTAACAGGCGTCGGGCGGTCACTTTTTCACCCCTCCACTTT.

The table lists this clone with a few counts. The chain couples TRBV7-8 to TRBJ1-5; D unclear. This CDR3 has 13 residues. Germline CDR1 and CDR2: SGHVS and FQNEAQ. Trimming removed 1 base from V and 9 bases from J, with 10 bases in between. The CDR3 DNA sequence: TGTGCCAGCAGCTTAGAGGAGGGAGCGCCCCAGCATTTT. Translated, it gives CASSLEEGAPQHF.

This clone was found once. The chain couples TRBV5-6 to TRBJ2-1; 11 positions match TRBD1. Per germline, CDR1 SGHDT and CDR2 YYEEEE. With 4 bases clipped from V and 6 bases from J, the junction kept 6 bases outside the gene matches. The CDR3 extends over 15 amino acids. Here the CDR3 reads CASSRTGGAGNEQFF. In DNA, the CDR3 is TGTGCCAGCAGCAGGACAGGGGGCGCGGGCAATGAGCAGTTCTTC.

In this sample, this clone turned up a few times. This sequence joins TRBV5-1 and TRBJ2-7, with 9 bases fitting TRBD2. Germline CDR1 and CDR2: SGHRS and YFSETQ. The CDR3 totals 14 residues. With 5 bases clipped from V and 4 bases from J, the junction kept 7 bases outside the gene matches. In nucleotides, the CDR3 is TGCGCCAGCAGGGAAGCGGGGGGCCCATACGAGCAGTACTTC. It yields the protein CASREAGGPYEQYF.

In its sample, this clone was seen once. This sequence joins TRBV27 and TRBJ1-3; D call uncertain. The CDR3 is made up of 13 amino acids. V was clipped by 3 bases and J by 0 bases, with 3 bases between them. Germline V gene data show CDR1 as MNHEY and CDR2 as SMNVEV (reference sequence). CDR3 DNA sequence: TGTGCCAGCAGTTTCAACTCTGGAAACACCATATATTTT. Its protein is CASSFNSGNTIYF.

The chain is built from TRBV7-2 and TRBJ1-1, with D possibly TRBD1 on 5 matching bases. CDR1 and CDR2 from the germline V gene are SGHTA and FQGNSA. Trimming removed 3 bases at V and 4 bases at J, with 9 bases between. CDR3 length: 13 amino acids. The CDR3 loop is CASSFGGSTEAFF. The DNA of the CDR3 is TGTGCCAGCAGCTTTGGGGGGAGCACTGAAGCTTTCTTT.

The V gene is TRBV2, the J gene TRBJ2-4, with a possible D match to TRBD1 (7 bases). This CDR3 comprises 14 residues. The V end lost 5 bases, the J end lost 6 bases, and 14 bases lay between the germline ends. CDR1 is SNHLY and CDR2 is FYNNEI in the germline V gene. The CDR3 region has the DNA TGTGCCAGCAGTCCAGGGGGAGGTGGAAACATTCAGTACTTC. Translating it yields CASSPGGGGNIQYF.

This clone has just one count. This rearrangement joins TRBV7-8 to TRBJ2-5, with 8 bases that match TRBD2. The CDR3 extends over 15 amino acids. V lost 5 bases, J lost 1 base, and 6 bases stayed unmatched. The germline V gene has CDR1 SGHVS and CDR2 FQNEAQ. The CDR3 loop is CASSPQRGSQETQYF. The CDR3 DNA follows: TGTGCCAGCAGCCCCCAGCGGGGGTCCCAAGAGACCCAGTACTTC.

The chain combines TRBV30 with TRBJ2-6; perhaps TRBD2 as D (5 bases). CDR1 GTSNPN and CDR2 SVGIG come from the germline V gene (reference sequence). The ends were cut back, 1 base at V and 0 bases at J, with 19 bases in the middle. The CDR3 has 19 amino acids. CDR3 sequence reads: CAWSASWPPGSSGANVLTF. In nucleotides, the CDR3 is TGTGCCTGGAGTGCATCATGGCCCCCTGGGAGCTCTGGGGCCAACGTCCTGACTTTC.

V is TRBV7-2 and J is TRBJ2-3; weak D call: TRBD1 (6 bases). CDR1 and CDR2 (germline): SGHTA, FQGNSA. The CDR3 runs 15 residues. V lost 0 bases and J lost 3, with 10 bases in between. The CDR3, as DNA: TGTGCCAGCAGCTTAGCGCTGGGGGCGACAGATACGCAGTATTTT. Translated: CASSLALGATDTQYF.